This entry lists 25 T cell receptor beta chains sequenced from one sample in a study of blood T cell repertoires in COVID-19. Measured with immunoSEQ multiplex PCR; TCRdb has only the in-frame clones, and not every one. The sample contains approximately 170,000 clones, about 92% of which appear only once. The sample taken for sequencing was peripheral blood. Every receptor here comes from a woman in her sixties or seventies with COVID-19, enrolled during active disease.

V is TRBV15 and J is TRBJ1-4; TRBD1 is a possible D gene (6 bases). Trimming removed 0 bases from V and 7 bases from J, with 12 bases in between. Germline CDR1 is LNHNV and CDR2 is YYDKDF (reference sequence). CDR3 length equals 15 residues. The CDR3 protein is CATSRDTVRGEKLFF. The CDR3 bases are TGTGCCACCAGCAGAGATACGGTCAGGGGTGAAAAACTGTTTTTT.

This chain joins TRBV7-2 and TRBJ2-5; D perhaps matches TRBD1 (6 bases). The CDR3 sequence is 15 residues long. The V gene's germline CDR1 is SGHTA and CDR2 FQGNSA. V lost 5 bases and J lost 5, with 18 bases in between. CDR3 nucleotide sequence: TGTGCCAGCAGCCCCGGGACACCTAGCAGCGAGACCCAGTACTTC. Translated: CASSPGTPSSETQYF.

The chain uses TRBV4-3 and TRBJ1-5; the D gene is possibly TRBD1 (5 bases). The CDR3 consists of 21 residues. V was trimmed by 1 base and J by 1 base, leaving 26 bases between them. The V gene's germline CDR1 is LGHNA and CDR2 YSLEER. CDR3 DNA sequence: TGCGCCAGCAGCCAAGCCCACTCCCGGGACTCCAGGGCAGGGAGCAATCAGCCCCAGCATTTT. This gives the protein CASSQAHSRDSRAGSNQPQHF.

The chain's CDR3 is CASSPWTGRTDTQYF. For the CDR3, the DNA is TGTGCCAGCAGCCCCTGGACAGGTCGCACAGATACGCAGTATTTT. The rearrangement joins TRBV11-2 to TRBJ2-3; the match to TRBD1 covers 7 bases. Germline assignment: CDR1 SGHAT and CDR2 FQNNGV. The CDR3 consists of 15 residues. J was trimmed by 1 base and V by 5 bases; bases with no gene match: 6.

The CDR3, as DNA: TGTGCCAGCGCCTTGAGTAGACAGGACAAAAACACTGAAGCTTTCTTT. It is translated as CASALSRQDKNTEAFF. V and J are TRBV2 and TRBJ1-1, with D perhaps matching TRBD1 (6 bases). V was cut by 8 bases and J by 2 bases, with 21 bases left in between. The CDR3 has 16 residues. Germline V gene sequence: CDR1 SNHLY, CDR2 FYNNEI.

The rearrangement links TRBV4-1 to TRBJ1-1; D possibly corresponds to TRBD1 (5 bases). Per germline, CDR1 MGHRA and CDR2 YSYEKL. The V end lost 0 bases, the J end lost 11 bases, and 10 bases lay between the germline ends. This CDR3 is built from 12 residues. DNA for the CDR3: TGCGCCAGCAGCCAAGAGGTTGGGGCGGCTTTCTTT. The encoded protein is CASSQEVGAAFF.

This chain connects TRBV7-9 to TRBJ2-2, with D tentatively TRBD1 (6 bases). V gave up 5 bases and J gave up 7 bases, with 20 bases separating them. The CDR3 is 16 amino acids. Germline-derived CDR1 and CDR2 are SEHNR and FQNEAQ (reference sequence). In nucleotides, the CDR3 is TGTGCCAGCAGCCTAGAAGGGAACAGGGCGGTCGGGGAGCTGTTTTTT. This gives the protein CASSLEGNRAVGELFF. The variable domain in full, completed from reference TRBV7-9 and TRBJ2-2, reads DTGVSQNPRHKITKRGQNVTFRCDPISEHNRLYWYRQTLGQGPEFLTYFQNEAQLEKSRLLSDRFSAERPKGSFSTLEIQRTEQGDSAMYLCASSLEGNRAVGELFFGEGSRLTVL.

This clone was detected only once. The J gene is TRBJ1-2, the V gene TRBV29-1; maybe TRBD1 (5 bases). V gave up 3 bases and J gave up 5 bases, with 19 bases separating them. The CDR3 spans 15 residues. Germline CDR1 and CDR2: SQVTM and ANQGSEA. CDR3 amino acids: CSVDSWQGDLYGYTF. The DNA for the CDR3 is TGCAGCGTTGATTCTTGGCAGGGCGACTTATATGGCTACACCTTC.

This rearrangement joins TRBV12-3 or TRBV12-4 to TRBJ2-5, with D tentatively TRBD1 (5 bases). Trimming removed 5 bases at V and 7 bases at J, with 14 bases between. The length of the CDR3 is 13 residues. The CDR3 DNA reads as TGTGCCAGCAGTCCCCCAGGGTCCGGGACCCAGTACTTC. Translating it yields CASSPPGSGTQYF.

This chain links TRBV7-2 with TRBJ2-2, with D possibly being TRBD1 (5 bases). The CDR3 is 15 residues long. In germline, CDR1 is SGHTA, CDR2 FQGNSA. The V and J ends lost 1 base and 0 bases respectively, with 6 bases between them. Here the CDR3 DNA reads TGTGCCAGCAGCTTAGTGACAGCGAACACCGGGGAGCTGTTTTTT. Its protein is CASSLVTANTGELFF.

The chain carries TRBV4-3 and TRBJ2-7; D might be TRBD1 (6 bases). Germline V gives CDR1 LGHNA, CDR2 YSLEER. CDR3 length: 15 residues. Trimming stripped 2 bases from V and 4 bases from J, with 15 bases between. Here the CDR3 reads CASSQSRTGLYEQYF. The CDR3 DNA reads as TGCGCCAGCAGCCAATCGAGAACAGGGCTATACGAGCAGTACTTC.

The V gene is TRBV19, the J gene TRBJ1-6, with 7 nucleotides matching TRBD1. Losses at the gene ends were 6 bases for V and 9 bases for J; bases not matched to a gene: 8. Germline loops: CDR1 LNHDA, CDR2 SQIVND (reference sequence). CDR3 length equals 14 residues. CDR3 in amino acids: CASRVGTVLSPLHF. The CDR3 nucleotides are TGTGCCAGTAGAGTCGGGACAGTCCTTTCACCCCTCCACTTT.

The CDR3 DNA is TGTGCCAGCAGCGTAGGGTCGGACTGGCGCGGAGAGACCCAGTACTTC. Translation: CASSVGSDWRGETQYF. The chain uses TRBV9 and TRBJ2-5; perhaps TRBD2 as D (5 bases). The CDR3 loop spans 16 amino acids. Looked up from germline, CDR1 is SGDLS and CDR2 is YYNGEE. Trimming took 0 bases from V and 4 from J, leaving 16 bases between them. Variable domain in full (rest from reference TRBV9 and TRBJ2-5): DSGVTQTPKHLITATGQRVTLRCSPRSGDLSVYWYQQSLDQGLQFLIQYYNGEERAKGNILERFSAQQFPDLHSELNLSSLELGDSALYFCASSVGSDWRGETQYFGPGTRLLVL.

This chain uses TRBV5-4 with TRBJ2-3; the match to TRBD2 covers 12 bases. The length of the CDR3 is 17 residues. Per the germline V gene, CDR1 is SGHNT and CDR2 is YYREEE (reference sequence). V lost 4 bases to trimming and J lost 2 bases; unmatched junction nucleotides: 8. This CDR3 is CASSHRTSGDHTDTQYF. The CDR3 DNA sequence: TGTGCCAGCAGCCACCGGACTAGCGGGGACCACACAGATACGCAGTATTTT.

The chain recombines TRBV7-3 with TRBJ2-5, with 7 bases lining up with TRBD2. Germline loops: CDR1 SGHTA, CDR2 FQGTGA. V gave up 0 bases and J gave up 5 bases; unmatched junction bases: 9. The CDR3 totals 16 residues. CDR3 sequence: CASSLTGSVTSETQYF. The CDR3 region has the DNA TGTGCCAGCAGCTTAACGGGGTCCGTGACTAGCGAGACCCAGTACTTC.

The CDR3 region is CASSYGQGYQPQHF. The CDR3 DNA reads TGTGCCAGCAGTTACGGGCAGGGGTATCAGCCCCAGCATTTT. The chain recombines TRBV6-2 or TRBV6-3 with TRBJ1-5, with a weak D call TRBD1 (6 bases). Germline V CDR1 and CDR2: MNHEY, SVGEGT. The CDR3 totals 14 residues. Trimming took 2 bases from V and 5 from J, leaving 10 bases between them.

This clone showed up just once. V and J are TRBV12-3 or TRBV12-4 and TRBJ1-2, with D uncertain. There are 11 residues in the CDR3. V was pared by 3 bases and J by 6 bases, with 5 bases between. The CDR3, as DNA: TGTGCCAGCAGTTTCACTGATGGCTACACCTTC. The encoded protein is CASSFTDGYTF.

The chain is built from TRBV3-1 (or the pseudogene TRBV3-2) and TRBJ2-1; TRBD2 aligns across 8 bases. The CDR3 has 14 residues. Germline V gene sequence: CDR1 LGHDT, CDR2 YNNKEL (reference sequence). Germline trimming cut 6 bases from V and 10 bases from J; bases unmatched to any gene: 11. The CDR3 protein is CASRAESRGGEQFF. The CDR3 DNA reads as TGTGCCAGCAGGGCTGAATCCCGGGGGGGAGAGCAGTTCTTC.

The V call is TRBV29-1, the J call TRBJ2-3; 9 bases agree with TRBD2. The V gene's germline CDR1 is SQVTM and CDR2 ANQGSEA. The CDR3 consists of 15 residues. Unmatched junction bases numbered 8, after V lost 3 bases and J lost 4 bases. Here the CDR3 reads CSVDGGSGGSDTQYF. CDR3 in DNA: TGCAGCGTTGACGGGGGGAGCGGGGGGTCAGATACGCAGTATTTT.

J is TRBJ1-1 and V is TRBV2; 8 bases are shared with TRBD1. The CDR3 loop spans 15 amino acids. V shed 11 bases, J shed 1 base, and the junction held 12 bases outside the gene matches. Germline CDR1 and CDR2: SNHLY and FYNNEI. CDR3 loop: CAPRAPDRANTEAFF. CDR3 DNA sequence: TGTGCCCCCAGGGCGCCGGACAGGGCGAACACTGAAGCTTTCTTT.

V gene TRBV11-1 combines with J gene TRBJ1-6; no definite D call. V was pared by 5 bases and J by 6 bases, with 11 bases between. Germline CDR1 is SGHAT and CDR2 is FQDESV (reference sequence). The CDR3 extends over 14 amino acids. The CDR3 sequence: CASSPEGLNSPLHF. Written as DNA, the CDR3 is TGTGCCAGCAGCCCGGAGGGCCTTAATTCACCCCTCCACTTT. Together with reference TRBV11-1 and TRBJ1-6, the CDR3 gives the full variable domain: EAEVAQSPRYKITEKSQAVAFWCDPISGHATLYWYRQILGQGPELLVQFQDESVVDDSQLPKDRFSAERLKGVDSTLKIQPAELGDSAMYLCASSPEGLNSPLHFGNGTRLTVT.

This rearrangement joins TRBV18 to TRBJ2-2; 7 bases align to TRBD2. CDR3 size: 16 residues. Germline V lookup: CDR1 KGHSH, CDR2 LQKENI. Losses at the gene ends were 3 bases for V and 1 base for J; bases not matched to a gene: 5. The CDR3 DNA is TGTGCCAGCTCACCCTATTCTAGCGGGAACACCGGGGAGCTGTTTTTT. Translated, it gives CASSPYSSGNTGELFF.

This clone was counted once. This chain links TRBV5-1 with TRBJ1-3, with a tentative D call TRBD1 (5 bases). The CDR3 has 14 amino acids. Germline V gives CDR1 SGHRS, CDR2 YFSETQ. V shed 5 bases and J shed 4 bases, with 13 bases lying between them. The CDR3 spells CASSPQGTGNTIYF. CDR3 DNA: TGCGCCAGCAGTCCTCAGGGTACCGGAAACACCATATATTTT.

The CDR3 coding sequence is TGTGCCAGCAGCCCGGGACTAGGGCAAGAGACCCAGTACTTC. This codes for CASSPGLGQETQYF. This sequence joins TRBV14 and TRBJ2-5; TRBD2 matches 8 bases. This CDR3 is built from 14 residues. After removal of 4 bases from V and 2 bases from J, the junction contained 3 bases not matched to a gene. From germline, CDR1 is SGHDN and CDR2 FVKESK.

The V and J genes are TRBV7-3 and TRBJ2-3; 16 positions match TRBD2. Looked up from germline, CDR1 is SGHTA and CDR2 is FQGTGA. This CDR3 has 17 residues. The V gene end was trimmed by 2 bases and the J gene end by 6 bases; junction bases not matched to a gene: 5. This chain's CDR3 is CASSLGTSGGARDTQYF. CDR3 sequence (DNA): TGTGCCAGCAGCTTAGGGACTAGCGGGGGGGCCAGGGATACGCAGTATTTT.